This TCR beta chain originates from a study of blood T cell repertoires in COVID-19. Study summary: The United States, Italy and Spain supplied acute and convalescent COVID-19 samples. PBMCs, B-cell-depleted T cells, or T cells were the source of the cDNA or gDNA that made up the material.

V dropped 3 bases and J dropped 2 bases, with 7 bases sitting between them. The V gene's germline CDR1 is LGHNA and CDR2 YSLEER. The CDR3 spans 13 residues. As originally analysed: From reference gene primer amplification, estimates of nucleated cell counts were derived. Here immunoSEQ multiplex PCR was the method, and the copy in TCRdb shows in-frame clones only, minus some. Clone size and the V and J calls come from that table; the DNA yielded D and trimming. The table has under 100,000 clones, 80% to 90% seen once. The rearrangement links TRBV4-3 to TRBJ1-2; maybe TRBD1 (5 bases). This TCR was recovered from a human donor in a cohort sampled during active COVID-19. Sequencing used peripheral blood. The CDR3 coding sequence is TGCGCCAGCAGCCACACAGGAAACTATGGCTACACCTTC. Protein product: CASSHTGNYGYTF.